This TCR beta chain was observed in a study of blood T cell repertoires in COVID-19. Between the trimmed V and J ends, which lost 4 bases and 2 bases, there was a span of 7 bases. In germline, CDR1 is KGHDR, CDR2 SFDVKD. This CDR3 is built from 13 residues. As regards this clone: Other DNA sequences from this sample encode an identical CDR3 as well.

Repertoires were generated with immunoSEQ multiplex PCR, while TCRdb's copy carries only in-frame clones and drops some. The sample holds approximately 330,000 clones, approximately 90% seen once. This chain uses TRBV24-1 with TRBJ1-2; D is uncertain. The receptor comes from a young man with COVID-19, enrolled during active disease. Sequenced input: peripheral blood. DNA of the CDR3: TGTGCCACCAGTGAGTCACAGAACTATGGCTACACCTTC. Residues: CATSESQNYGYTF.